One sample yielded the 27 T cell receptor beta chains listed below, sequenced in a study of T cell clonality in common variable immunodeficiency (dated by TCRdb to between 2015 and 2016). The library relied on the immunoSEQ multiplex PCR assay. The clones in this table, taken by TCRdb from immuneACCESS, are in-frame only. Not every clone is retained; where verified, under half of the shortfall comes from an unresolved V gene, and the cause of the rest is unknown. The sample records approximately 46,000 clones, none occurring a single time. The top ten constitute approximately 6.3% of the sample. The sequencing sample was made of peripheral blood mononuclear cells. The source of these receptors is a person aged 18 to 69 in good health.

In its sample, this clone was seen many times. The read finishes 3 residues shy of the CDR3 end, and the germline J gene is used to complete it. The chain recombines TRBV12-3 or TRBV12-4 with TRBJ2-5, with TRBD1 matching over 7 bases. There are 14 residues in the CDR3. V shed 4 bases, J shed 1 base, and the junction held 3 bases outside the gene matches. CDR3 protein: CASSSDRPQETQYF. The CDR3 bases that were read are TGTGCCAGCAGTTCGGACAGGCCCCAAGAGACC.

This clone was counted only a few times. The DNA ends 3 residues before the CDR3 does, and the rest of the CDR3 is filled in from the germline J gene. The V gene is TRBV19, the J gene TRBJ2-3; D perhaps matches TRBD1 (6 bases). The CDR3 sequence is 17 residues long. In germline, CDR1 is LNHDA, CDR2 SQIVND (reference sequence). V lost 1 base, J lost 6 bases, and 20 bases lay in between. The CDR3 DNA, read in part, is TGTGCCAGTAGTATAGGGGTTGGGGACACCCCAAGGGATACG. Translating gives CASSIGVGDTPRDT. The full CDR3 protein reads CASSIGVGDTPRDTQYF.

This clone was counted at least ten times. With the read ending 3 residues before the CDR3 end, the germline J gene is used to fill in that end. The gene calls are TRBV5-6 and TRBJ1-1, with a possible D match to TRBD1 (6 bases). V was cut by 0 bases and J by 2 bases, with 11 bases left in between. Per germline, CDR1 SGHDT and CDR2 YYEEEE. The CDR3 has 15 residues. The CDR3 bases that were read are TGTGCCAGCAGCTTGGAGGCGACAGGCAACACTGAA. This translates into CASSLEATGNTE. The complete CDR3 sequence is CASSLEATGNTEAFF.

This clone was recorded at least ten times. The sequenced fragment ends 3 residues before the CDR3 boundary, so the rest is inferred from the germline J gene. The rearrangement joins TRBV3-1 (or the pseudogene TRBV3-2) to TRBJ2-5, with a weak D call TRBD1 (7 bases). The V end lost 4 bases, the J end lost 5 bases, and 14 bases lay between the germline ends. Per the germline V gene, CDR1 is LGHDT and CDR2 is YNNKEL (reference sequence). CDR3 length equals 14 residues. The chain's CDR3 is CASSPRGAWETQYF. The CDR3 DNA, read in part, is TGTGCCAGCAGCCCCAGGGGGGCTTGGGAGACC.

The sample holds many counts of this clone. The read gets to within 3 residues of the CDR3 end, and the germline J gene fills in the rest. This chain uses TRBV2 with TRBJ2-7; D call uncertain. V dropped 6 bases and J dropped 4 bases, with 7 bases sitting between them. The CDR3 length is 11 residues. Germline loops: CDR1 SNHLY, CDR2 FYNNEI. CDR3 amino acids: CASSTEYEQYF. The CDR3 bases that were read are TGTGCCAGCAGCACAGAATACGAG.

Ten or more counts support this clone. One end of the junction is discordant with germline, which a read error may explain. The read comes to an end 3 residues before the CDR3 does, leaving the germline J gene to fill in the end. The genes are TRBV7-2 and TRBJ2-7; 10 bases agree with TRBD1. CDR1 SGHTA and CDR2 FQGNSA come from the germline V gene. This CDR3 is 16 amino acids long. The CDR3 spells CASSLAPTGGSHEQYF. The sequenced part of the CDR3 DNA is TGTGCCAGCAGCTTAGCGCCGACAGGGGGCTCCCACGAG.

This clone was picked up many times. CDR3 amino acids: CASSGPQPQHF. The sequenced part of the CDR3 DNA is TGTGCCAGCAGTGGGCCTCAGCCC. The chain has TRBV6-1 and TRBJ1-5, with D uncertain. The read terminates 3 residues before the CDR3 end, so the remaining end is supplied by the germline J gene. V shed 4 bases and J shed 6 bases, with 4 bases lying between them. This CDR3 contains 11 residues. Germline values: CDR1 MNHNS, CDR2 SASEGT.

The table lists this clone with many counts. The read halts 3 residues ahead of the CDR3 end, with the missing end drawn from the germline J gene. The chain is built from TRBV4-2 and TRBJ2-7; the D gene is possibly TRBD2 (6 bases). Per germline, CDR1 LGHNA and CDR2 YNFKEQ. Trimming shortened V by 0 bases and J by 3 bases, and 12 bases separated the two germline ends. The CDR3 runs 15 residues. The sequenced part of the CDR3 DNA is TGTGCCAGCAGCCAAGATACCGGGGGTATCTACGAG. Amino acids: CASSQDTGGIYE. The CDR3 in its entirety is CASSQDTGGIYEQYF.

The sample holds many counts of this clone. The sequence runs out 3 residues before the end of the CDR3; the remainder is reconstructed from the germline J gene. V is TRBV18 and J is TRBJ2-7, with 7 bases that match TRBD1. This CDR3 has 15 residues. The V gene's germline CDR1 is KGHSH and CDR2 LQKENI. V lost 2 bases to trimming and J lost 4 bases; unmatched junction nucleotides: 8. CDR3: CASSPWPGGSYEQYF. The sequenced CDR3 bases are TGTGCCAGCTCACCATGGCCAGGGGGTTCGTACGAG.

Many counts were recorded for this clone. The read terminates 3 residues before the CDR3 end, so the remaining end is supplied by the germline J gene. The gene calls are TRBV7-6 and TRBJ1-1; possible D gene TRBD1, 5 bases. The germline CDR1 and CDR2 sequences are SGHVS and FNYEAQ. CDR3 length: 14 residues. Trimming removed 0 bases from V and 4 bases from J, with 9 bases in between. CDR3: CASSLAAGSTEAFF. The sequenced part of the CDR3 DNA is TGTGCCAGCAGCTTAGCGGCAGGGAGCACTGAA.

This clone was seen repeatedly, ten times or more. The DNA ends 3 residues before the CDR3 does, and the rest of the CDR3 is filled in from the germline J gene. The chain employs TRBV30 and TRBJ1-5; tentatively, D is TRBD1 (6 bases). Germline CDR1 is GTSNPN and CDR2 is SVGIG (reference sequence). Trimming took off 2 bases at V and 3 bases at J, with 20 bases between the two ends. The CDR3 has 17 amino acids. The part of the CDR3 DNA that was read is TGTGCCTGGAGTCCAGAACAGGGACCCCTTCTCAATCAGCCC. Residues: CAWSPEQGPLLNQP. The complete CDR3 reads CAWSPEQGPLLNQPQHF.

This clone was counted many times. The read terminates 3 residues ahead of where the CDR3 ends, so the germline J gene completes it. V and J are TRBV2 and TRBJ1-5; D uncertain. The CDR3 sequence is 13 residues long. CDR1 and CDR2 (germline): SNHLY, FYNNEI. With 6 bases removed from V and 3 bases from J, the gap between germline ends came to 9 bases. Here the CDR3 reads CASSPWANQPQHF. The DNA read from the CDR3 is TGTGCCAGCAGCCCTTGGGCCAATCAGCCC. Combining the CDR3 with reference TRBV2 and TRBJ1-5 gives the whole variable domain EPEVTQTPSHQVTQMGQEVILRCVPISNHLYFYWYRQILGQKVEFLVSFYNNEISEKSEIFDDQFSVERPDGSNFTLKIRSTKLEDSAMYFCASSPWANQPQHFGDGTRLSIL.

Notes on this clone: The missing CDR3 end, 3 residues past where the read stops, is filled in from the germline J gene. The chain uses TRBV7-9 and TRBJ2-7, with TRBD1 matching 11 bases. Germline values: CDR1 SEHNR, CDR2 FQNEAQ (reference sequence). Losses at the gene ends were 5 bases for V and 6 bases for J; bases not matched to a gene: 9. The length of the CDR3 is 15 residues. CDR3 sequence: CASSPGGQGAGEQYF. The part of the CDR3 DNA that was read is TGTGCCAGCAGCCCCGGAGGACAGGGGGCAGGCGAG. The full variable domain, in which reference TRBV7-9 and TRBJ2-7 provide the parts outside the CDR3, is DTGVSQNPRHKITKRGQNVTFRCDPISEHNRLYWYRQTLGQGPEFLTYFQNEAQLEKSRLLSDRFSAERPKGSFSTLEIQRTEQGDSAMYLCASSPGGQGAGEQYFGPGTRLTVT.

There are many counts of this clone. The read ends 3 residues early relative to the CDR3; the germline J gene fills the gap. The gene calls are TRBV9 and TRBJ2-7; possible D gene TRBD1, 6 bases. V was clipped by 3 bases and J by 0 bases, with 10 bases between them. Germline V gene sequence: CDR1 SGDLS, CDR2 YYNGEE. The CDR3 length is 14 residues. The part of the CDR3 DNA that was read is TGTGCCAGCAGCGCTGGACAGAGCTCCTACGAG. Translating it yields CASSAGQSSYE. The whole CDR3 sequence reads CASSAGQSSYEQYF.

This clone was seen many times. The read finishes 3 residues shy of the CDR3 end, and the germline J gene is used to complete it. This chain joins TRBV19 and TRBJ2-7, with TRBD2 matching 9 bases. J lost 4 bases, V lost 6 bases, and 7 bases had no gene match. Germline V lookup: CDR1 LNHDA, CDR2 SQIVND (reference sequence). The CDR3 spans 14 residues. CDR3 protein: CASRTSGLAYEQYF. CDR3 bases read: TGTGCCAGTAGGACCAGTGGACTAGCGTACGAG.

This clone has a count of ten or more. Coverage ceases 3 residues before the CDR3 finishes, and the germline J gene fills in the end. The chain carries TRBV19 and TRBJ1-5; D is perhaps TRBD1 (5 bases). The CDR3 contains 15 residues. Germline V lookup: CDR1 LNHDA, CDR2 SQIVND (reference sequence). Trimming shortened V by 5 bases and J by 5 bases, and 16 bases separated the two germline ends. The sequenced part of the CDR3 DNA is TGTGCCAGTAGTTCCGACGCCCAGGGTTATCAGCCC. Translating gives CASSSDAQGYQP. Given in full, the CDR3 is CASSSDAQGYQPQHF.

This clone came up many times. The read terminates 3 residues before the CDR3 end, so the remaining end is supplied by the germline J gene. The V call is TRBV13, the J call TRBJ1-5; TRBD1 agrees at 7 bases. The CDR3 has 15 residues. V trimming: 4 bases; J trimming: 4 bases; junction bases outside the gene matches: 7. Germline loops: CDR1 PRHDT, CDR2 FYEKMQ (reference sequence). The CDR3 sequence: CASSSRPQGNQPQHF. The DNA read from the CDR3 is TGTGCCAGCAGCTCACGACCACAGGGGAATCAGCCC.

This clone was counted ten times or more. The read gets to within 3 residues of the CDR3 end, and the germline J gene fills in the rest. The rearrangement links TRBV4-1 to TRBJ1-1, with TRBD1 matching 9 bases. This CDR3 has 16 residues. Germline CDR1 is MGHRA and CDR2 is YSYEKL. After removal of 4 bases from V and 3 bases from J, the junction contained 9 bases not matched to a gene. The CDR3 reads CASSRGTGRGDTEAFF. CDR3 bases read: TGCGCCAGCAGCCGCGGGACAGGGAGAGGGGACACTGAA.

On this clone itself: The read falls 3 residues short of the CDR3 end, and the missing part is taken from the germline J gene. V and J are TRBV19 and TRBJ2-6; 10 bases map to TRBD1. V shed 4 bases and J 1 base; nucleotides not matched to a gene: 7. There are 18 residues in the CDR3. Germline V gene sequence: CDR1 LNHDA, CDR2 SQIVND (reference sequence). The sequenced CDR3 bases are TGTGCCAGTAGTACCGGGACAGGGGCGGTATCTGGGGCCAACGTC. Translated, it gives CASSTGTGAVSGANV. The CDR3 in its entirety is CASSTGTGAVSGANVLTF.

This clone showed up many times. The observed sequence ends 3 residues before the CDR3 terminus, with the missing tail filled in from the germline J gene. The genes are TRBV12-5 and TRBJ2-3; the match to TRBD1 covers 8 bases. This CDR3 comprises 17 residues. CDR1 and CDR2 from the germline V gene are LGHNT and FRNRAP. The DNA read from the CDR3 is TGTGCTAGTGGTTGGAGCCCTGACAGGGGCCATAAAGAGACG. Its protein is CASGWSPDRGHKET. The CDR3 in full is CASGWSPDRGHKETQYF.

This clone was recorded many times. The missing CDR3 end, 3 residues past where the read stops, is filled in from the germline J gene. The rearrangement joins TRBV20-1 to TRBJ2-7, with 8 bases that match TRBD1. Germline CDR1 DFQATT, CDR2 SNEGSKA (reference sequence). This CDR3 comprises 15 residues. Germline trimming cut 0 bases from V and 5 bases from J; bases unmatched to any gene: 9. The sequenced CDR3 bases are TGCAGTGCTAGAGAACAGGGGGGATTCCGGAACGAG. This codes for CSAREQGGFRNE. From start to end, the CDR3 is CSAREQGGFRNEQYF.

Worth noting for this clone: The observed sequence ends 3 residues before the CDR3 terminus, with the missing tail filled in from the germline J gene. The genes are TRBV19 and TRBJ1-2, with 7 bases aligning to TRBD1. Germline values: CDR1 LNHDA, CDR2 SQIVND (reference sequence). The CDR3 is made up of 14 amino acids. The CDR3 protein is CATETGQNDRTYTF. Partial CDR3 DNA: TGTGCCACAGAGACGGGACAGAATGACCGTACC.

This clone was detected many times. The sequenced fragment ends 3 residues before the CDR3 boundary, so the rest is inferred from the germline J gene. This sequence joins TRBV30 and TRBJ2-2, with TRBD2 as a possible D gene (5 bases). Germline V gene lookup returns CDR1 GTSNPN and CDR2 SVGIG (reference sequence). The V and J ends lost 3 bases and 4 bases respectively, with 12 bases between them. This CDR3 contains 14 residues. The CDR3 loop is CAWSARGGTGELFF. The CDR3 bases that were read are TGTGCCTGGAGCGCCCGGGGTGGCACCGGGGAG.

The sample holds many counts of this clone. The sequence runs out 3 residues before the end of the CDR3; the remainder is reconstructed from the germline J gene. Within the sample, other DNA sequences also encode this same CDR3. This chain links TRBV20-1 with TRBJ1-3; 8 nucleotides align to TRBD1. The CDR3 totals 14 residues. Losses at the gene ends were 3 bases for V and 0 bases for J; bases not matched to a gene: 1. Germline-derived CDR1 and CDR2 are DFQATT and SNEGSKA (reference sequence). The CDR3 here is CSARDRDSGNTIYF. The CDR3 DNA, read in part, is TGCAGTGCTAGGGACAGGGACTCTGGAAACACC.

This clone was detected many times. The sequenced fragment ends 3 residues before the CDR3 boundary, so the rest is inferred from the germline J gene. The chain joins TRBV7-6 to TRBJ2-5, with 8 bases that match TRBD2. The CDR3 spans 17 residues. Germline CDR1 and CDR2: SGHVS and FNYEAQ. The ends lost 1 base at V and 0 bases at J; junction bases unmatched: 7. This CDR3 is CASSLEVELADQETQYF. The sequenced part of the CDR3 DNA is TGTGCCAGCAGCTTAGAGGTGGAACTAGCGGACCAAGAGACC.

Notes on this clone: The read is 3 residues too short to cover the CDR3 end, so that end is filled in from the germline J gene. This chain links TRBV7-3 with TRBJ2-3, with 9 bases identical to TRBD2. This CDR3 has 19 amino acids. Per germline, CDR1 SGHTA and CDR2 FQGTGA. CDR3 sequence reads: CASSLTPGRRGGGQETQYF. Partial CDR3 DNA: TGTGCCAGCAGCTTAACGCCCGGCCGGCGCGGGGGGGGGCAAGAGACG.

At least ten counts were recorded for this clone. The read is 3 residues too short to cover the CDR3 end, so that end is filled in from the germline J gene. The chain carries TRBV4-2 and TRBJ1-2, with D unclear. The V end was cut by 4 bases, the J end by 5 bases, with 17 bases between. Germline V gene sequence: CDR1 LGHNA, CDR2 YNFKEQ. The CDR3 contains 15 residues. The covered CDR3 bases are TGTGCCAGCAGCCCCGCGAACCAGGTTCTTTATGGC. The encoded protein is CASSPANQVLYG. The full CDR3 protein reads CASSPANQVLYGYTF.